Described below is a single TCR beta chain sequence and its context. Antigen: not known. Data came from immunoSEQ multiplex PCR; TCRdb stores just in-frame clones and leaves some out. The sample gives about 2.1 million clones, about 94% of which show up once; 1.5% to 2% is in the top ten. From germline, CDR1 is MNHEY and CDR2 SVGAGI. Trimming cost V 8 bases and J 4 bases; bases outside gene matches: 11. This CDR3 is built from 14 residues. The data were taken from a study of shared clonotypes between healthy human individuals. General study results and limits: Sorted-subset sequencing was shown by rarefaction to be incomplete despite large depth.

Naive-designated CD8 cells lacked CD45RO, were positively enriched for CCR7, and omitted terminally differentiated effector memory CD45RA+ cells. Everyone who donated was a Caucasian adult who lived in Nashville, Tennessee. Sequenced sample: naive CD8+ T cells from PBMCs. This chain joins TRBV6-5 and TRBJ2-7, with TRBD1 matching 7 bases. The source of this sequence is a man aged 18 to 29 in good health. Some clones in this sample may be carry-over from other donors' samples. CDR3 bases: TGTGCCAGCGGCCAAAACAGGGGTCCTTACGAGCAGTACTTC. The encoded protein is CASGQNRGPYEQYF.